This TCR beta chain came from a study of OX40 agonist ivuxolimab in advanced cancers. At the level of the study: Those treated in dose escalation had hepatocellular carcinoma, melanoma, renal cell cancer or head and neck cancer. Treatment received earlier with anti-PD-1, anti-PD-L1 or anti-CTLA-4 agents was allowed, and 40% had some. Broader study findings: Among T cells, CD8+ cells averaged more expanded clones than CD4+ cells. Some nonresponders likewise displayed low normalized T-cell clonal expansion.

Only in-frame clones appear in the TCRdb table, and some are missing; sequencing was by immunoSEQ multiplex PCR. The table records about 100,000 clones, 94% of them present only once. The V end was cut by 5 bases, the J end by 7 bases, with 17 bases between. Germline-derived CDR1 and CDR2 are SGHVS and FNYEAQ. The CDR3 extends over 15 amino acids. On this clone: The antigen is unknown.

This sample comprised CD4+ or CD8+ T cells sorted from blood, obtained in a trial of the OX40 agonist ivuxolimab. This TCR was recovered from an adult with an advanced solid tumor such as melanoma, head and neck, liver or kidney cancer. The chain carries TRBV7-6 and TRBJ1-4, with a weak D call TRBD1 (6 bases). The DNA of the CDR3 is TGTGCCAGCAGCCTATCGCTGGGGGCGGGTGAAAAACTGTTTTTT. This codes for CASSLSLGAGEKLFF.